This entry concerns a single T cell receptor (beta chain). Its antigen has not been determined. It has no much larger one-base neighbor in the sample; base qualities were not kept. The cohort comprised some 700 healthy bone marrow donors. Cohort members were all nominally healthy when sampled, although unrecorded immune exposures were likely present. The donor tested CMV seronegative and was one of the 352 seronegative cohort members. Each donor provided a peripheral blood sample, and peripheral blood mononuclear cells were used for TCR beta sequencing. Genomic DNA extraction from the blood cell samples was performed with the Qiagen DNeasy Blood Extraction Kit. The germline V gene encodes CDR1 GTSNPN and CDR2 SVGIG (reference sequence). The CDR3, cysteine through phenylalanine, is 13 amino acids long. Only the CDR3 DNA is retained, 39 bases long and in frame from the first base. V lost 2 bases and J lost 2 bases, and the count of bases not matched to a germline gene is 3.

The source of the sample is a study of cytomegalovirus exposure and HLA in healthy donors (TCRdb year 2017). Notes on the research overall: An earlier analysis of several hundred of the donors reported 250 to 350 Gb of sequence data and roughly 100 million unique TCR beta sequences from about 200 million T cells. About 300 gigabases of sequencing data and around 85 million unique TCR sequences made up an early release that covered several hundred HLA-typed donors. Of the roughly 400 genotyped donors, approximately 80% were placed in the genetic ancestry cluster associated with self-reported Caucasian donors. The study was designed to test whether signatures of past pathogen exposure could be identified by cataloging public T cell receptors. The study profiled the T cell repertoires of 500 to 800 subjects by immunosequencing and related them to cytomegalovirus serostatus. A separate validation cohort of about 110 different subjects was used in addition to the roughly 700-subject first cohort. High-throughput TCR immunosequencing, statistical association of individual TCRs with disease status, and machine learning were combined to predict cytomegalovirus infection status. A later analysis re-analyzed previously published TCR beta repertoires from 660 or so donors and added high-resolution HLA genotyping to study TCR occurrence patterns. In the later analysis, no new phenotypic data were used to find candidate immune exposures; instead, reliance was placed on TCR beta sequences and their occurrence across donors. An earlier analysis of 587 of the donors used high-throughput TCR beta sequencing to judge whether each TCR beta V gene segment behaved as functional or pseudogenic. Donor age, sex, ethnicity and CMV serostatus were collected together with the repertoire data. A later genetic analysis used genome-wide SNP genotypes for about three fifths of the 666 donors, treating that subset as a discovery cohort. Every repertoire in the discovery cohort had been generated on one and the same sequencing platform. HLA typing included class I and class II loci at four-digit resolution. Typing coverage differed by locus: A, B, C, DRB1 and DQB1 were typed in about 620-630 donors, DQA1 in about 500, DPA1 in nearly 610, and DPB1 in approximately 450. Roughly five DR-DQ haplotypes were handled as single units for association and clustering, since linkage in the cohort was strong. Among 300 to 500 genotyped donors of the cohort, an average of around 220,000 unique TCR beta nucleotide sequences was sequenced per donor, of which about 18% were non-productive.

Broad study findings and their caveats: A group of highly shared sequence variants was considered likely to be a technical artifact of the sequencing pipeline. The classifier was reported to diagnose cytomegalovirus status with high specificity and sensitivity in both the original and validation cohorts. Several of the top co-occurrence clusters appeared to be linked to parvovirus B19, influenza, CMV and Epstein-Barr virus, according to a later analysis. Because counts were too low, more than 15 rarely observed V segments, including chromosome 9 orphons, were left out of the earlier analysis of about 500 of the donors. CMV serostatus was the only immune exposure information available for the cohort. A later genetic analysis associated a missense DCLRE1C variant with V-gene and J-gene trimming of TCR beta chains, and an independent cohort replicated the association. In an earlier analysis of a few hundred of the donors, most TCR beta V segments were observed in productive rearrangements about 87% or about 30% of the time, broadly matching IMGT annotations. The study listed around 160 TCR beta chains as associated with cytomegalovirus. A further reported finding was that TCR beta sequences accurately predicted the HLA-A and HLA-B alleles for most subjects in the first cohort. HLA typing was unavailable for some donors at each locus, so association tests used only the typed subset. The presence/absence analyses assumed that sequencing depth was roughly uniform across donors, and that assumption may not be true. At a false discovery rate of 0.05, a later analysis linked some 17,000 TCR beta sequences to specific HLA alleles. Correlated functional status among segregating V segments might be attributable to linkage disequilibrium, but an unknown experimental factor could not be ruled out. A later analysis found that most CMV-associated TCR beta chains appeared HLA-restricted, with HLA associations seemingly driven largely by CMV exposure. The cohort was sequenced for TCR beta chains only, and without alpha or paired-chain data the features that could be detected were limited. In a later analysis, the rate of TCR association differed among HLA loci, with DRB1 alleles having the most associated TCRs and HLA-C alleles having the fewest. A later analysis found that HLA-associated TCR beta chains were more clonally expanded and had lower generation probabilities than equally common non-associated chains. It was suggested by the authors that the approach could potentially be generalized to other disease states and immunological phenotypes. While some public TCRs were present in many individuals, most TCR sequences turned up only very rarely across donors. Assigning TCR associations to individual alleles was difficult when HLA alleles, especially DR and DQ, strongly co-occurred. The 87-base-pair reads could not distinguish some IMGT-functional V segments, including TRBV6-2 and TRBV6-3, so those segments were excluded. Compared with the 666-donor mean, donors in an Asian-associated ancestry cluster had fewer N-insertions in productive TCRs, according to a later genetic analysis. A few of the identified cytomegalovirus-associated TCR beta chains were confirmed in vitro to be specific for cytomegalovirus antigens.

Libraries were made using the immunoSEQ multiplex PCR assay. A mixture of 60 forward primers for TCR Vbeta segments and 13 reverse primers for TCR Jbeta segments was used in the multiplex PCR. The CDR3 region of rearranged TCR beta genes was amplified from genomic DNA by a multiplex PCR assay. The amplified TCR beta libraries were sequenced on the Illumina HiSeq System as 87-base-pair reads. Turning to the authors' computational methods: A later analysis tallied around 80 million unique TCR beta chains across the approximately 670 repertoires, and around 10 million of those chains were shared by two or more donors. Raw reads were error-corrected and collapsed into unique sequences by a nearest-neighbor algorithm in which closely related sequences were merged to remove PCR and sequencing errors. V, D and J gene segments were assigned by aligning CDR3 sequences to IMGT reference sequences. Each retained sequence needed at least a six-nucleotide match to both a V gene segment and a J gene segment. A rearrangement counted as productive if the CDR3 had no stop codons and remained in frame with V and J, and every other rearrangement counted as non-productive. Following IMGT convention, CDR3 was defined as the stretch from the second conserved V-encoded cysteine up to the conserved J-encoded phenylalanine. The earlier analysis of about 590 of the donors excluded sequences that lacked an unambiguous match to a single V gene segment. In an earlier analysis of 500 to 750 of the donors, V segments were called functional above 56.7% productive rearrangements and were called segregating when the between-donor standard deviation exceeded 5%. To diagnose cytomegalovirus status from the catalog of TCR beta chain sequences, a statistical classification framework was built. V and J gene assignment, in a later analysis, came from comparing TCR nucleotide sequences with IMGT/GENE-DB human TR gene sequences. In a later analysis, CDR3 sequences and most-parsimonious VDJ recombination scenarios were assigned using the TCRdist pipeline. In a later analysis, every TCR beta chain was defined by the combination of its CDR3 amino acid sequence and its V-gene family, and reads without a unique V-gene family were dropped. As a way to deal with suspected cross-contamination and a sequencing artifact, a later analysis dropped roughly 620 nucleotide sequences that were highly shared and had low generation probability. In a later analysis, a clonal expansion index was calculated for each public chain from normalized within-repertoire ranks of inferred template counts. Generation probabilities in a later analysis came from a VDJ recombination model fitted to out-of-frame rearrangements, and those results were checked against IGoR. In a later analysis, hypergeometric tests were used to score TCR-TCR, TCR-HLA and TCR-CMV co-occurrence, with a repertoire-size bias correction applied to TCR pairs. A later analysis estimated false discovery rates by permuting HLA or CMV assignments 20 times. In a later analysis, co-occurring TCRs were grouped using DBSCAN, and TCRdist sequence similarity was added for clustering within HLA-allele-positive subsets. Repertoires with fewer than 30,000 or more than 120,000 public chains were left out of co-occurrence clustering, as were roughly five repertoires with anomalous nucleotide sharing. TCRdb took this table from immuneACCESS and kept in-frame rearrangements with V and J called. Such tables lack part of the clones; where checked against another copy, unresolved V genes explain under half of the gap, and the rest is unexplained. That table gives V, J and clone size, and the DNA gave D and trimming. The sample has some 130,000 clones on record, approximately 74% of them singletons. The ten largest clones add up to about 7.3% of the sample.

The chain is assembled from TRBV30 and TRBJ2-7; TRBD2 lines up with 7 middle nucleotides. This TCR was recovered from a male donor in good health and CMV-seronegative. Sample: PBMCs. The DNA is TGTGCCTGGAGTAGCGGGGCGGCCTACGAGCAGTACTTC. Its translation reads: CAWSSGAAYEQYF.